The 2 T cell receptor beta chains below come from one sample, sequenced in a study of T cell responses to AZD1222 COVID-19 vaccine. TCRdb's table, derived via immunoSEQ multiplex PCR, lists solely in-frame clones and lacks some. Here the sample spans about 100,000 clones, approximately 83% being singletons. The source was peripheral blood, collected on day 0 of AZD1222 vaccination. Every receptor here comes from an adult in good health.

The gene calls are TRBV5-5 and TRBJ2-2, with D unclear. The V gene's germline CDR1 is SGHKS and CDR2 YYEKEE (reference sequence). The CDR3 sequence is 17 residues long. V lost 4 bases and J lost 1, with 17 bases in between. CDR3 DNA sequence: TGTGCCAGCAGCCTAAACCGGAGAAACCGGAACACCGGGGAGCTGTTTTTT. Translated, it gives CASSLNRRNRNTGELFF. The full variable domain, rest sourced from reference TRBV5-5 and TRBJ2-2, is DAGVTQSPTHLIKTRGQQVTLRCSPISGHKSVSWYQQVLGQGPQFIFQYYEKEERGRGNFPDRFSARQFPNYSSELNVNALLLGDSALYLCASSLNRRNRNTGELFFGEGSRLTVL.

The chain has TRBV12-3 or TRBV12-4 and TRBJ2-7, with D possibly matching TRBD2 (6 bases). The CDR3 spans 13 residues. V was shortened by 1 base and J by 6 bases, with 10 bases between the two germline ends. In nucleotides, the CDR3 is TGTGCCAGCAGTTTAGGGGGAGGTTCCGAGCAGTACTTC. Its protein is CASSLGGGSEQYF.